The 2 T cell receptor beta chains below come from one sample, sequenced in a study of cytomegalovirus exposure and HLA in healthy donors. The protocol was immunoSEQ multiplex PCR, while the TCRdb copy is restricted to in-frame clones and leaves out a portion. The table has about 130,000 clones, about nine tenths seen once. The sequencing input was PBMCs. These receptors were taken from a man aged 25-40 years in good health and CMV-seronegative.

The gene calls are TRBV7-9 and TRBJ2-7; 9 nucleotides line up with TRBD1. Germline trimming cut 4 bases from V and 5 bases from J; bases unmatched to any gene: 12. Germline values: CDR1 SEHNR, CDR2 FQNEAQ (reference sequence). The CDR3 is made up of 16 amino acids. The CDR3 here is CASSYQVGTGRHEQYF. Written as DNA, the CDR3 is TGTGCCAGCAGCTATCAAGTCGGGACAGGGAGGCACGAGCAGTACTTC.

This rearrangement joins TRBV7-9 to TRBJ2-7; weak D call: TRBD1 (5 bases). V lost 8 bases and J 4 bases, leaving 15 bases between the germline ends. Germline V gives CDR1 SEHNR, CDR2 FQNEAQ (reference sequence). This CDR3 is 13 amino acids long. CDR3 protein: CASQTDKVYEQYF. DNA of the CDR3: TGTGCCAGCCAAACGGACAAGGTATACGAGCAGTACTTC.